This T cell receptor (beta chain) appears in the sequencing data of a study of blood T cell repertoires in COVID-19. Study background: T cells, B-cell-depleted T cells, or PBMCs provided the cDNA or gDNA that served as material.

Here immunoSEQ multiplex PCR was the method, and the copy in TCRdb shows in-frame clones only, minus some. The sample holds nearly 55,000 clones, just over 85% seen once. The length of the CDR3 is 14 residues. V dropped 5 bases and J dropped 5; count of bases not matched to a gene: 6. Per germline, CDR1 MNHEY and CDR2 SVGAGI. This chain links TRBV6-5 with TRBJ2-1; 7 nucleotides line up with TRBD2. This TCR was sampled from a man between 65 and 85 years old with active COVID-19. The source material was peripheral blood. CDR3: CASSPWGTNNEQFF. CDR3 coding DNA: TGTGCCAGCAGTCCTTGGGGGACTAACAATGAGCAGTTCTTC.